The 19 T cell receptor beta chains below were found in one sample sequenced in a study of blood T cell repertoires in COVID-19. Assay: immunoSEQ multiplex PCR; the TCRdb copy retains only in-frame clones and omits some. In the table there are 55,000 to 80,000 clones, over 75% of which are singletons. Sequencing was performed on peripheral blood. All receptors come from a woman aged 55-70 years with acute or convalescent COVID-19.

The chain recombines TRBV11-2 with TRBJ2-1; D is unresolved. CDR1 is SGHAT, CDR2 FQNNGV, per germline. CDR3 length: 13 residues. Trimming left V 1 base short and J 2 bases short, with 3 bases between. This CDR3 reads CASSLGTYNEQFF. DNA for the CDR3: TGTGCCAGCAGCTTAGGTACCTACAATGAGCAGTTCTTC. Complete variable domain (other parts from reference TRBV11-2 and TRBJ2-1): EAGVAQSPRYKIIEKRQSVAFWCNPISGHATLYWYQQILGQGPKLLIQFQNNGVVDDSQLPKDRFSAERLKGVDSTLKIQPAKLEDSAVYLCASSLGTYNEQFFGPGTRLTVL.

This sequence joins TRBV18 and TRBJ2-3; tentatively, D is TRBD2 (6 bases). CDR3 size: 17 residues. V was clipped by 3 bases and J by 0 bases, with 16 bases between them. The germline gives CDR1 KGHSH, CDR2 LQKENI. DNA of the CDR3: TGTGCCAGCTCACCGCCGGGACTCAGAACTAGCACAGATACGCAGTATTTT. As protein: CASSPPGLRTSTDTQYF.

The V and J genes are TRBV10-3 and TRBJ1-1, with D hard to call. Germline V CDR1 and CDR2: ENHRY, SYGVKD. The CDR3 consists of 11 residues. Trimming shortened V by 8 bases and J by 2 bases, and 6 bases separated the two germline ends. The CDR3 DNA follows: TGTGCCATCGACTCTAACACTGAAGCTTTCTTT. Residues: CAIDSNTEAFF.

The chain has TRBV4-1 and TRBJ2-5, with 13 bases fitting TRBD2. V was clipped by 4 bases and J by 0 bases; unmatched bases: 2. This CDR3 spans 16 amino acids. Germline V CDR1 and CDR2: MGHRA, YSYEKL. DNA for the CDR3: TGCGCCAGCAGCCCGGGACTAGCGGGGTACCAAGAGACCCAGTACTTC. Protein: CASSPGLAGYQETQYF.

This chain uses TRBV28 with TRBJ1-1, with TRBD1 as a possible D gene (6 bases). The CDR3 consists of 15 residues. CDR1 and CDR2 (germline): MDHEN, SYDVKM. The V and J ends lost 5 bases and 1 base respectively, with 14 bases between them. CDR3 protein: CASSPAGGGNTEAFF. CDR3 nucleotides: TGTGCCAGCAGTCCCGCGGGAGGGGGGAACACTGAAGCTTTCTTT.

The chain joins TRBV7-9 to TRBJ1-4; the D gene is possibly TRBD1 (6 bases). The germline V gene has CDR1 SEHNR and CDR2 FQNEAQ (reference sequence). The CDR3 runs to 15 residues. V dropped 1 base and J dropped 7 bases, with 13 bases sitting between them. The CDR3 here is CASSLGRTVTEKLFF. The CDR3 coding sequence is TGTGCCAGCAGCTTAGGGAGGACAGTAACTGAAAAACTGTTTTTT.

In this sample, this clone turned up a few times. The V and J genes are TRBV12-3 or TRBV12-4 and TRBJ1-4; D gene uncertain. The CDR3 sequence is 13 residues long. Trimming removed 0 bases at V and 8 bases at J, with 7 bases between. The CDR3 coding sequence is TGTGCCAGCAGTTTAGCGGGAGAGGAAAAACTGTTTTTT. As protein: CASSLAGEEKLFF.

V and J are TRBV7-2 and TRBJ1-3; 7 positions agree with TRBD1. V dropped 4 bases and J dropped 6; count of bases not matched to a gene: 3. The CDR3 is 13 amino acids. The germline V gene has CDR1 SGHTA and CDR2 FQGNSA. The CDR3 protein is CASSSGQANTIYF. The DNA for the CDR3 is TGTGCCAGCAGCTCAGGACAGGCAAACACCATATATTTT.

This clone has a single count. V is TRBV24-1 and J is TRBJ2-1; D is possibly TRBD2 (6 bases). The germline gives CDR1 KGHDR, CDR2 SFDVKD. Trimming pared 12 bases from V and 2 bases from J, leaving 19 bases between. The CDR3 has 15 amino acids. CDR3: CAAGTAVGTYNEQFF. Written as DNA, the CDR3 is TGTGCCGCTGGGACTGCCGTTGGGACCTACAATGAGCAGTTCTTC.

The rearrangement links TRBV6-5 to TRBJ2-2; 9 bases map to TRBD1. The V segment lost 1 base and the J segment 5 bases; nucleotides outside the gene matches: 2. CDR1 and CDR2 (germline): MNHEY, SVGAGI. The CDR3 is 15 residues long. The CDR3 is CASSYWDRETGELFF. The CDR3 DNA sequence: TGTGCCAGCAGTTACTGGGACAGGGAGACCGGGGAGCTGTTTTTT.

The chain links TRBV7-2 to TRBJ1-2, with 10 bases fitting TRBD1. Looked up from germline, CDR1 is SGHTA and CDR2 is FQGNSA. The CDR3 is 15 amino acids. Germline trimming cut 1 base from V and 7 bases from J; bases unmatched to any gene: 6. CDR3 region: CASSLEGTGARGYTF. DNA for the CDR3: TGTGCCAGCAGCTTAGAAGGGACAGGGGCGCGTGGCTACACCTTC.

This clone has more than one count but fewer than ten. This chain joins TRBV10-3 and TRBJ1-5, with unresolved D. Trimming stripped 0 bases from V and 4 bases from J, with 13 bases between. This CDR3 is 16 amino acids long. Germline CDR1 and CDR2: ENHRY and SYGVKD. DNA of the CDR3: TGTGCCATCAGTGAGTCTTTTTTAACAGTTAATCAGCCCCAGCATTTT. Translated, it gives CAISESFLTVNQPQHF.

The chain combines TRBV4-1 with TRBJ1-1; D is unclear. The CDR3 is 15 residues long. The germline V gene encodes CDR1 MGHRA and CDR2 YSYEKL. V shed 2 bases and J shed 4 bases, with 14 bases lying between them. The DNA for the CDR3 is TGCGCCAGCAGCCAACCGGTCCAGCCTAGCACTGAAGCTTTCTTT. Residues: CASSQPVQPSTEAFF.

Of note for this clone: The same CDR3 is also encoded by other DNA sequences in this sample. The chain employs TRBV5-1 and TRBJ2-5, with D tentatively TRBD2 (5 bases). Trimming removed 0 bases at V and 5 bases at J, with 11 bases between. CDR1 is SGHRS and CDR2 is YFSETQ in the germline V gene. The CDR3 has 14 amino acids. The CDR3 here is CASSLGLRGETQYF. The DNA for the CDR3 is TGCGCCAGCAGCTTGGGACTTCGAGGGGAGACCCAGTACTTC.

The sample holds a few counts of this clone. V gene TRBV9 combines with J gene TRBJ1-3, with a possible D match to TRBD1 (5 bases). The CDR3 sequence is 19 residues long. Germline loops: CDR1 SGDLS, CDR2 YYNGEE. Trimming removed 0 bases at V and 2 bases at J, with 21 bases between. In DNA, the CDR3 is TGTGCCAGCAGCGTAGTGCCCGGTGAGGGGTCGGGAGCTGGAAACACCATATATTTT. It encodes CASSVVPGEGSGAGNTIYF. The variable domain in full, completed from reference TRBV9 and TRBJ1-3, reads DSGVTQTPKHLITATGQRVTLRCSPRSGDLSVYWYQQSLDQGLQFLIQYYNGEERAKGNILERFSAQQFPDLHSELNLSSLELGDSALYFCASSVVPGEGSGAGNTIYFGEGSWLTVV.

The chain links TRBV24-1 to TRBJ2-2, with D tentatively TRBD1 (5 bases). Trimming took off 3 bases at V and 6 bases at J, with 10 bases between the two ends. This CDR3 spans 14 amino acids. Germline CDR1 reads KGHDR; CDR2 reads SFDVKD. This CDR3 is CATSDPRQPGELFF. CDR3 sequence (DNA): TGTGCCACCAGTGATCCGCGACAGCCCGGGGAGCTGTTTTTT.

This clone was recorded only once. The chain combines TRBV19 with TRBJ1-5; D gene ambiguous. The germline CDR1 and CDR2 sequences are LNHDA and SQIVND (reference sequence). The CDR3 covers 14 residues. Trimming removed 8 bases at V and 2 bases at J, with 13 bases between. CDR3 sequence reads: CASHLSYGNQPQHF. CDR3 nucleotide sequence: TGTGCCAGTCACCTCAGTTACGGCAATCAGCCCCAGCATTTT.

The gene calls are TRBV5-1 and TRBJ2-3; 11 bases map to TRBD2. V was clipped by 0 bases and J by 0 bases; unmatched bases: 0. This CDR3 comprises 16 residues. Per the germline V gene, CDR1 is SGHRS and CDR2 is YFSETQ. CDR3: CASSLASGGSTDTQYF. The CDR3 coding sequence is TGCGCCAGCAGCTTGGCTAGCGGGGGGAGCACAGATACGCAGTATTTT.

The chain links TRBV5-1 to TRBJ2-3; D is possibly TRBD2 (6 bases). The CDR3 covers 14 residues. Germline CDR1 reads SGHRS; CDR2 reads YFSETQ. Trimming pared 0 bases from V and 3 bases from J, leaving 8 bases between. CDR3 nucleotide sequence: TGCGCCAGCAGCTTGGGAGCGGGTACAGATACGCAGTATTTT. Its translation: CASSLGAGTDTQYF.